This T cell receptor beta chain was identified during a study of cytomegalovirus exposure and HLA in healthy donors. To note about this clone: Its antigen is unidentified.

Findings of the study overall: The investigators catalogued 180 or so TCR beta chains as cytomegalovirus-associated.

Researchers ran the PCR with 60 Vbeta and 13 Jbeta primers. The method was immunoSEQ multiplex PCR; TCRdb's version includes in-frame clones alone and lacks a portion of them. Of fewer than 250,000 clones in the sample, over 80% are singletons; the top ten hold roughly 10%. V was pared by 5 bases and J by 4 bases, with 10 bases of the junction left unmatched. This CDR3 region has 15 residues. Germline CDR1 and CDR2: LNHDA and SQIVND (reference sequence). Sequencing input: PBMCs. The gene calls are TRBV19 and TRBJ1-1, with 7 nucleotides matching TRBD1. The TCR sequence derives from a woman between 45 and 65 years old in good health and CMV-seropositive. This chain's CDR3 is CASSPLRGGSTEAFF. CDR3 nucleotide sequence: TGTGCCAGTAGTCCCTTGAGAGGGGGCAGCACTGAAGCTTTCTTT.